Here is one T cell receptor (beta chain) with its context. The record originates from a study of blood T cell repertoires in COVID-19. About the study: PBMCs, B-cell-depleted T cells, or T cells provided the cDNA or gDNA that made up the material.

Germline CDR1 LGHNA, CDR2 YNFKEQ. The CDR3 length is 15 residues. The ends were cut back, 0 bases at V and 5 bases at J, with 11 bases in the middle. Original handling: Reference gene primer amplification in the assay estimated nucleated cell counts. Generated by immunoSEQ multiplex PCR, the TCRdb table keeps only in-frame clones and is missing some. The D gene and trimming were derived from the DNA, and the V and J assignments and clone size from that table. The table includes tens of thousands of clones, 80% detected once. J is TRBJ2-1 and V is TRBV4-2, with D possibly matching TRBD2 (6 bases). Source material: peripheral blood. This receptor was taken from a woman at least 80 years old with acute or convalescent COVID-19. The CDR3 nucleotides read TGTGCCAGCAGCCAAGAGGGACTCAGGAACAATGAGCAGTTCTTC. Its protein product is CASSQEGLRNNEQFF.